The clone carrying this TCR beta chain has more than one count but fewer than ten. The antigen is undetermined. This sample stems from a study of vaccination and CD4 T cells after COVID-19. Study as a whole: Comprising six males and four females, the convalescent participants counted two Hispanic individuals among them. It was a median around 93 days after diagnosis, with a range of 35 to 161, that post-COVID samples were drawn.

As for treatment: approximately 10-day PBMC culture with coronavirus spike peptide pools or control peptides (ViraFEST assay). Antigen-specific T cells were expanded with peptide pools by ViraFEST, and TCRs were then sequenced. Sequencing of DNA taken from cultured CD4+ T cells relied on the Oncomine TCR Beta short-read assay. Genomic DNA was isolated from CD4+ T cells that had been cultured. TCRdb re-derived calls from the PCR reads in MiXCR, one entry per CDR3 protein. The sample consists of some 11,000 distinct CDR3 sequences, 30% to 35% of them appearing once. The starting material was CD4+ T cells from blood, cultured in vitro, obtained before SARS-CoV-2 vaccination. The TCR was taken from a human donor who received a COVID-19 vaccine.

The CDR3 reads CAWSPGQGIETQYF. CDR3 in DNA: TGTGCCTGGAGTCCCGGACAGGGGATTGAGACCCAGTACTTC. The genes are TRBV30 and TRBJ2-5, with 9 bases matching TRBD1. The CDR3 has 14 residues. V shed 2 bases, J shed 5 bases, and the junction held 6 bases outside the gene matches. Per the germline V gene, CDR1 is GTSNPN and CDR2 is SVGIG (reference sequence).